Each of the 13 T cell receptor beta chains below was sequenced from the same sample in a study of T cells in Graves' hyperthyroidism and ophthalmopathy. The investigators amplified TCR beta CDR3 regions from RNA transcripts. Researchers ran a first-round RT-PCR on the TCR CDR3 using the HTBI primer set. In TCRdb, the multiplex PCR reads were re-called with MiXCR into one record per CDR3 protein. Of about 380,000 distinct CDR3 sequences in the sample, about 13% were seen once. The material sequenced was blood. These receptors originate from a man aged 30 to 45 with Graves' hyperthyroidism that later progressed to Graves' ophthalmopathy.

Many counts were recorded for this clonotype. The genes are TRBV4-2 and TRBJ2-3; 12 bases map to TRBD2. CDR3 size: 16 residues. V gave up 6 bases and J gave up 1 base; unmatched junction bases: 5. From germline, CDR1 is LGHNA and CDR2 YNFKEQ. The CDR3 region is CASRRLAGVGTDTQYF. In DNA, the CDR3 is TGTGCCAGCAGGAGACTAGCGGGGGTCGGCACAGATACGCAGTATTTT.

In its sample, this clonotype was seen many times. The CDR3 region is CASSFRGRSTEAFF. CDR3 nucleotide sequence: TGTGCCAGCAGTTTCCGCGGGAGAAGCACTGAAGCTTTCTTT. The V gene is TRBV28, the J gene TRBJ1-1; no clear D gene. The CDR3 length is 14 residues. The V gene lost 3 bases and the J gene lost 4 bases, with 12 bases spanning the gap. CDR1 MDHEN and CDR2 SYDVKM come from the germline V gene.

The rearrangement uses TRBV20-1 and TRBJ1-5; D is undetermined. The V end lost 3 bases, the J end lost 4 bases, and 10 bases lay between the germline ends. Germline V CDR1 and CDR2: DFQATT, SNEGSKA (reference sequence). The CDR3 loop spans 13 amino acids. The CDR3 sequence is CSASQASNQPQHF. CDR3 DNA sequence: TGCAGTGCTAGTCAGGCAAGTAATCAGCCCCAGCATTTT.

This clonotype showed up just a few times. The V and J genes are TRBV6-1 and TRBJ2-3, with a possible D match to TRBD2 (6 bases). Germline V gene lookup returns CDR1 MNHNS and CDR2 SASEGT. V dropped 5 bases and J dropped 0 bases, with 12 bases sitting between them. There are 15 residues in the CDR3. CDR3 region: CASSRHRGSTDTQYF. The CDR3 bases are TGTGCCAGCAGTCGCCACCGGGGGAGCACAGATACGCAGTATTTT.

The chain uses TRBV14 and TRBJ1-2; 9 bases match TRBD1. V dropped 4 bases and J dropped 1; count of bases not matched to a gene: 10. CDR1 is SGHDN and CDR2 is FVKESK in the germline V gene. This CDR3 region has 17 residues. The CDR3: CASSRTLGTGNNYGYTF. DNA of the CDR3: TGTGCCAGCAGCCGGACCCTCGGGACAGGGAATAACTATGGCTACACCTTC.

DNA for the CDR3: TGCAGTGCTCTCCAGGGGTTGGCGGCTAGCACAGATACGCAGTATTTT. It yields the protein CSALQGLAASTDTQYF. The chain is built from TRBV20-1 and TRBJ2-3; weak D call: TRBD1 (6 bases). This CDR3 region has 16 residues. Germline assignment: CDR1 DFQATT and CDR2 SNEGSKA (reference sequence). Trimming left V 5 bases short and J 0 bases short, with 18 bases between.

The sample holds a few counts of this clonotype. This chain joins TRBV24-1 and TRBJ2-3; the match to TRBD1 covers 7 bases. Per germline, CDR1 KGHDR and CDR2 SFDVKD. Trimming at V came to 4 bases and at J to 3 bases, leaving 6 bases not matched to a gene. The CDR3 runs 15 residues. The CDR3 DNA reads as TGTGCCACCAGTGACCCTCGACAGGGAACAGATACGCAGTATTTT. Amino acids: CATSDPRQGTDTQYF.

This clonotype was counted between two and nine times. The chain joins TRBV5-1 to TRBJ2-5; 9 bases line up with TRBD1. The CDR3 runs to 15 residues. CDR1 and CDR2 (germline): SGHRS, YFSETQ. Trimming cost V 0 bases and J 4 bases; bases outside gene matches: 4. The CDR3: CASSLDTGGSETQYF. The CDR3 region has the DNA TGCGCCAGCAGCTTGGATACAGGGGGCTCAGAGACCCAGTACTTC.

The CDR3 loop is CASSLFHTSYGYTF. CDR3 coding DNA: TGTGCCAGCAGCCTTTTCCACACCAGCTATGGCTACACCTTC. The rearrangement uses TRBV7-6 and TRBJ1-2; D is undetermined. Germline V gene lookup returns CDR1 SGHVS and CDR2 FNYEAQ. This CDR3 spans 14 amino acids. V lost 5 bases, J lost 4 bases, and 14 bases lay in between.

This clonotype turned up a few times. J is TRBJ2-1 and V is TRBV5-4; 14 bases map to TRBD2. Per germline, CDR1 SGHNT and CDR2 YYREEE (reference sequence). The CDR3 has 17 amino acids. The ends lost 4 bases at V and 7 bases at J; junction bases unmatched: 10. In DNA, the CDR3 is TGTGCCAGCAGCCCTTGGACTAGCGGGGGGCTCGGGAATGAGCAGTTCTTC. Translating gives CASSPWTSGGLGNEQFF.

The chain couples TRBV27 to TRBJ2-3; 12 nucleotides agree with TRBD2. V was pared by 7 bases and J by 6 bases, with 5 bases of the junction left unmatched. The length of the CDR3 is 14 residues. Germline V lookup: CDR1 MNHEY, CDR2 SMNVEV (reference sequence). The CDR3 region is CASNRLAGADTQYF. The CDR3 DNA follows: TGTGCCAGCAACAGACTAGCGGGGGCGGATACGCAGTATTTT.

The rearrangement uses TRBV15 and TRBJ2-1; TRBD1 might be the D (5 bases). CDR1 is LNHNV, CDR2 YYDKDF, per germline (reference sequence). V lost 1 base, J lost 5 bases, and 9 bases lay in between. This CDR3 has 14 residues. CDR3 protein: CATSRGIGDNEQFF. CDR3 nucleotide sequence: TGTGCCACCAGCAGAGGGATAGGGGACAATGAGCAGTTCTTC.

This chain connects TRBV20-1 to TRBJ2-3; TRBD2 matches at 8 bases. V trimming: 3 bases; J trimming: 4 bases; junction bases outside the gene matches: 6. The CDR3 sequence is 14 residues long. CDR1 and CDR2 from the germline V gene are DFQATT and SNEGSKA (reference sequence). CDR3 sequence: CSASRGGTADTQYF. The CDR3 nucleotides read TGCAGTGCTAGCCGGGGGGGCACAGCAGATACGCAGTATTTT.